Presented here are 30 T cell receptor beta chains from one specimen sequenced in a study of response to subunit inactivated influenza vaccine. TCRdb recomputed calls from the RT-PCR reads with MiXCR, one row per CDR3 protein. The profile shows 750,000 to 850,000 distinct CDR3 sequences, around 20% of them singletons. The material was PBMCs from blood, obtained 5 to 6 days after vaccination. Every receptor here comes from a middle-aged man who received an inactivated influenza vaccine.

This chain joins TRBV5-1 and TRBJ1-1, with 7 bases fitting TRBD1. Per germline, CDR1 SGHRS and CDR2 YFSETQ. With V trimmed by 7 bases and J by 5 bases, 8 bases remained unmatched. CDR3 length: 13 amino acids. The CDR3 DNA is TGCGCCAGCGGCGAACAGGGGTGGACTGAAGCTTTCTTT. It translates to CASGEQGWTEAFF. Together with reference TRBV5-1 and TRBJ1-1, the CDR3 gives the full variable domain: KAGVTQTPRYLIKTRGQQVTLSCSPISGHRSVSWYQQTPGQGLQFLFEYFSETQRNKGNFPGRFSGRQFSNSRSEMNVSTLELGDSALYLCASGEQGWTEAFFGQGTRLTVV.

V gene TRBV20-1 combines with J gene TRBJ1-5; TRBD1 might be the D (5 bases). The CDR3 length is 13 residues. CDR1 and CDR2 (germline): DFQATT, SNEGSKA (reference sequence). V shed 6 bases and J shed 0 bases, with 9 bases lying between them. CDR3 nucleotide sequence: TGCAGTGCGGGGACGGCTAGCAATCAGCCCCAGCATTTT. This gives the protein CSAGTASNQPQHF.

This clonotype has at least ten counts. This chain uses TRBV7-8 with TRBJ2-1; D remains ambiguous. V lost 2 bases and J 2 bases, leaving 13 bases between the germline ends. CDR3 length: 16 amino acids. Germline V CDR1 and CDR2: SGHVS, FQNEAQ. As DNA, the CDR3 is TGTGCCAGCAGCTTACTTCCACAGCTCACCTACAATGAGCAGTTCTTC. As protein: CASSLLPQLTYNEQFF.

This clonotype was counted a few times. The CDR3 region has the DNA TGTGCCAGCAGCCCTGGTGGGACATTGATGTCCGAGCAGTACTTC. Translation gives CASSPGGTLMSEQYF. The chain employs TRBV7-6 and TRBJ2-7; TRBD1 might be the D (6 bases). Germline CDR1 SGHVS, CDR2 FNYEAQ. Trimming left V 5 bases short and J 6 bases short, with 20 bases between. This CDR3 has 15 amino acids.

The chain recombines TRBV15 with TRBJ2-3; D is uncertain. The CDR3 sequence is 14 residues long. Trimming took 3 bases from V and 0 from J, leaving 7 bases between them. CDR1 is LNHNV and CDR2 is YYDKDF in the germline V gene (reference sequence). Here the CDR3 DNA reads TGTGCCACCAGCAGGGTATTTAGCACAGATACGCAGTATTTT. Translating it yields CATSRVFSTDTQYF.

V gene TRBV6-1 combines with J gene TRBJ2-6, with D unresolved. The CDR3 extends over 15 amino acids. V was pared by 10 bases and J by 0 bases, with 13 bases between. The germline gives CDR1 MNHNS, CDR2 SASEGT. CDR3 region: CATKPPGSGANVLTF. CDR3 in DNA: TGTGCCACCAAACCACCGGGCTCTGGGGCCAACGTCCTGACTTTC.

V gene TRBV18 combines with J gene TRBJ2-3; tentative D call: TRBD1 (5 bases). This CDR3 is built from 15 residues. V lost 0 bases, J lost 6 bases, and 13 bases lay in between. The germline gives CDR1 KGHSH, CDR2 LQKENI. In DNA form, the CDR3 reads TGTGCCAGCTCACCACCGGCAGGGCTGTTGGATACGCAGTATTTT. Translation gives CASSPPAGLLDTQYF.

This clonotype was observed a handful of times. This chain uses TRBV5-1 with TRBJ2-1; unclear D gene. Germline CDR1 and CDR2: SGHRS and YFSETQ. V gave up 0 bases and J gave up 7 bases, with 14 bases separating them. The CDR3 is 15 amino acids. The CDR3 DNA reads TGCGCCAGCAGCTTGGGCAGGAGAAGGATGAATGAGCAGTTCTTC. It translates to CASSLGRRRMNEQFF.

This clonotype occurred a few times. CDR3 in DNA: TGTGCCAGCAGCGCCCCCTGGGGGCCCGGCACCGGGGAGCTGTTTTTT. Encoded protein: CASSAPWGPGTGELFF. The chain carries TRBV9 and TRBJ2-2; possible D gene TRBD1, 6 bases. Deletions cut 3 bases from V and 4 bases from J, with 16 bases between. CDR1 and CDR2 from the germline V gene are SGDLS and YYNGEE. This CDR3 is 16 amino acids long.

This clonotype occurred a few times. V usage is TRBV20-1 and J usage is TRBJ2-3, with 11 bases that match TRBD2. The CDR3 has 14 amino acids. Losses at the gene ends were 3 bases for V and 3 bases for J; bases not matched to a gene: 2. Germline assignment: CDR1 DFQATT and CDR2 SNEGSKA (reference sequence). The CDR3 sequence: CSASTSGRTDTQYF. The CDR3 DNA sequence: TGCAGTGCTAGTACTAGCGGGAGAACAGATACGCAGTATTTT.

This clonotype was found a few times. The J gene is TRBJ1-5, the V gene TRBV20-1, with unresolved D. V lost 6 bases to trimming and J lost 5 bases, with 20 bases between them. CDR3 size: 15 residues. Per the germline V gene, CDR1 is DFQATT and CDR2 is SNEGSKA (reference sequence). The DNA of the CDR3 is TGCAGTGCCAGAACGACCCGAACTATTTATCAGCCCCAGCATTTT. Translated, it gives CSARTTRTIYQPQHF.

This clonotype showed up just a few times. The chain couples TRBV29-1 to TRBJ2-7; D call uncertain. CDR1 is SQVTM and CDR2 is ANQGSEA in the germline V gene. V dropped 6 bases and J dropped 5 bases, with 17 bases sitting between them. The CDR3 is made up of 13 amino acids. CDR3 DNA: TGCAGCGTACTTCGTGATCGGTCCGACGAGCAGTACTTC. Protein sequence: CSVLRDRSDEQYF.

This clonotype turned up a few times. The V and J genes are TRBV15 and TRBJ1-2, with 8 bases aligning to TRBD1. This CDR3 spans 18 amino acids. Germline values: CDR1 LNHNV, CDR2 YYDKDF (reference sequence). After removal of 0 bases from V and 8 bases from J, the junction contained 17 bases not matched to a gene. In nucleotides, the CDR3 is TGTGCCACCAGCAGAGATGGAGGGGCAGGGGGCGTGGGTTTAGGCTACACCTTC. Protein sequence: CATSRDGGAGGVGLGYTF. Full variable domain (rest looked up from reference TRBV15 and TRBJ1-2): DAMVIQNPRYQVTQFGKPVTLSCSQTLNHNVMYWYQQKSSQAPKLLFHYYDKDFNNEADTPDNFQSRRPNTSFCFLDIRSPGLGDTAMYLCATSRDGGAGGVGLGYTFGSGTRLTVV.

The chain joins TRBV6-5 to TRBJ2-5; D not certain. With 4 bases removed from V and 6 bases from J, the gap between germline ends came to 12 bases. In germline, CDR1 is MNHEY, CDR2 SVGAGI. This CDR3 has 13 amino acids. The CDR3 protein is CASSFLGAQTQYF. CDR3 coding DNA: TGTGCCAGCAGTTTCCTCGGCGCGCAGACCCAGTACTTC.

This chain links TRBV7-2 with TRBJ1-2, with 10 bases lining up with TRBD1. CDR1 SGHTA and CDR2 FQGNSA come from the germline V gene. J was trimmed by 7 bases and V by 4 bases; bases with no gene match: 6. The CDR3 consists of 14 residues. CDR3: CASSSPGTGVGYTF. The CDR3 DNA is TGTGCCAGCAGCTCCCCCGGGACAGGGGTTGGCTACACCTTC.

This clonotype has a handful of counts. The chain employs TRBV5-1 and TRBJ2-7, with D unresolved. Trimming cost V 10 bases and J 6 bases, with 14 bases left between them. The CDR3 runs 11 residues. Germline V gene data show CDR1 as SGHRS and CDR2 as YFSETQ. The CDR3 loop reads CAHTQEPEQYF. CDR3 bases: TGCGCCCACACCCAGGAGCCCGAGCAGTACTTC.

The chain is built from TRBV12-3 or TRBV12-4 and TRBJ1-2, with D tentatively TRBD1 (5 bases). This CDR3 is 15 amino acids long. V shed 5 bases and J shed 5 bases, with 18 bases lying between them. CDR3 coding DNA: TGTGCCAGCAGTCCTACCCGAAGGGGCCCGTATGGCTACACCTTC. This encodes CASSPTRRGPYGYTF.

This clonotype was observed a handful of times. J is TRBJ1-5 and V is TRBV20-1; unclear D gene. Germline CDR1 is DFQATT and CDR2 is SNEGSKA (reference sequence). The V and J ends lost 2 bases and 6 bases respectively, with 11 bases between them. CDR3 size: 13 residues. The DNA of the CDR3 is TGCAGTGCTAGATTGGGTCCGCTTCAGCCCCAGCATTTT. It codes for CSARLGPLQPQHF.

The chain carries TRBV10-1 and TRBJ2-3, with 10 bases aligning to TRBD1. Trimming cost V 3 bases and J 7 bases; bases outside gene matches: 10. CDR1 WNHNN and CDR2 SYGVQD come from the germline V gene (reference sequence). The CDR3 length is 16 residues. This chain's CDR3 is CASSEFSGTGAYTQYF. The CDR3 nucleotides are TGCGCCAGCAGTGAATTTTCCGGGACAGGGGCTTATACGCAGTATTTT.

The chain links TRBV6-2 or TRBV6-3 to TRBJ2-1; possibly TRBD2 for D (5 bases). Germline assignment: CDR1 MNHEY and CDR2 SVGEGT. V lost 2 bases, J lost 4 bases, and 12 bases lay in between. This CDR3 comprises 15 residues. The CDR3 protein is CASSYTRRRYNEQFF. The DNA for the CDR3 is TGTGCCAGCAGTTACACCCGGCGGAGGTACAATGAGCAGTTCTTC.

The chain joins TRBV5-1 to TRBJ2-2, with TRBD1 as a possible D gene (5 bases). With 4 bases removed from V and 3 bases from J, the gap between germline ends came to 10 bases. Germline V gene sequence: CDR1 SGHRS, CDR2 YFSETQ. The CDR3 length is 14 residues. The CDR3 spells CASSLQGHTGELFF. In DNA, the CDR3 is TGCGCCAGCAGCCTGCAGGGTCACACCGGGGAGCTGTTTTTT.

J is TRBJ1-2 and V is TRBV12-3 or TRBV12-4, with 8 bases lining up with TRBD1. The V and J ends lost 5 bases and 6 bases, in that order; junction bases with no gene match: 8. The CDR3 length is 14 residues. The CDR3 region has the DNA TGTGCCAGCAGTCTCCCCCCAGGGGGCGATGGCTACACCTTC. Its protein is CASSLPPGGDGYTF.

This clonotype turned up a few times. The V gene is TRBV20-1, the J gene TRBJ2-1; 10 bases fit TRBD2. The CDR3 is 14 residues long. The germline gives CDR1 DFQATT, CDR2 SNEGSKA (reference sequence). V dropped 1 base and J dropped 8; count of bases not matched to a gene: 5. The CDR3 reads CSARVASGSYEQFF. CDR3 sequence (DNA): TGCAGTGCTAGAGTGGCTAGCGGGAGCTATGAGCAGTTCTTC.

This clonotype was recorded many times. The rearrangement uses TRBV5-6 and TRBJ1-4; the D is unclear. The germline CDR1 and CDR2 sequences are SGHDT and YYEEEE. Deletions cut 0 bases from V and 5 bases from J, with 5 bases between. The CDR3 consists of 13 residues. The CDR3 reads CASSLVGNEKLFF. DNA for the CDR3: TGTGCCAGCAGCTTGGTCGGGAATGAAAAACTGTTTTTT.

This clonotype turned up a few times. V is TRBV7-2 and J is TRBJ1-5; D perhaps matches TRBD1 (6 bases). V was pared by 3 bases and J by 7 bases, with 13 bases between. The CDR3 loop spans 14 amino acids. CDR1 and CDR2 from the germline V gene are SGHTA and FQGNSA. The CDR3 coding sequence is TGTGCCAGCAGCTTGAGAGGGGGTCCCCAGCCCCAGCATTTT. Its protein is CASSLRGGPQPQHF.

This clonotype has only a few counts. This chain uses TRBV20-1 with TRBJ2-1; a weak D match, TRBD1 (5 bases). V lost 5 bases to trimming and J lost 4 bases, with 15 bases between them. The CDR3 is 14 amino acids. The germline V gene encodes CDR1 DFQATT and CDR2 SNEGSKA (reference sequence). CDR3 loop: CSARTRVLYNEQFF. The CDR3 DNA reads as TGCAGTGCTCGGACCAGGGTTTTGTACAATGAGCAGTTCTTC.

This clonotype showed up just a few times. This chain joins TRBV7-9 and TRBJ2-5; 12 nucleotides agree with TRBD1. Trimming cost V 6 bases and J 5 bases; bases outside gene matches: 10. The CDR3 length is 16 residues. Germline CDR1 and CDR2: SEHNR and FQNEAQ (reference sequence). The CDR3 region has the DNA TGTGCCAGCAGTTCCCCGGGACAGGGGGCCTATGAGACCCAGTACTTC. Translating it yields CASSSPGQGAYETQYF.

The table lists this clonotype with a few counts. CDR3 protein: CASSRGWGTDTQYF. The CDR3 DNA sequence: TGTGCCAGTAGCCGAGGCTGGGGGACAGATACGCAGTATTTT. This chain connects TRBV19 to TRBJ2-3; D could derive from TRBD1 or TRBD2 (5 bases each). The V end lost 6 bases, the J end lost 3 bases, and 13 bases lay between the germline ends. In germline, CDR1 is LNHDA, CDR2 SQIVND (reference sequence). This CDR3 region has 14 residues.

This clonotype was counted a single time. This chain joins TRBV2 and TRBJ1-6, with 9 positions matching TRBD1. Trimming removed 0 bases from V and 8 bases from J; junction bases left unmatched: 5. CDR3 length: 16 residues. Germline CDR1 and CDR2: SNHLY and FYNNEI. CDR3 sequence reads: CASSEALGQGYSPLHF. The CDR3 DNA reads as TGTGCCAGCAGTGAAGCGCTGGGACAGGGTTATTCACCCCTCCACTTT. The full variable domain, its missing parts supplied by reference TRBV2 and TRBJ1-6, is EPEVTQTPSHQVTQMGQEVILRCVPISNHLYFYWYRQILGQKVEFLVSFYNNEISEKSEIFDDQFSVERPDGSNFTLKIRSTKLEDSAMYFCASSEALGQGYSPLHFGNGTRLTVT.

This clonotype has a handful of counts. The chain employs TRBV6-1 and TRBJ2-3; 8 positions agree with TRBD1. The V gene end was trimmed by 8 bases and the J gene end by 8 bases; junction bases not matched to a gene: 12. The length of the CDR3 is 14 residues. Germline lookup yields CDR1 MNHNS and CDR2 SASEGT. CDR3 sequence reads: CASAKDRGSGTQYF. The CDR3 nucleotides read TGTGCCAGCGCAAAAGACAGGGGTTCGGGTACGCAGTATTTT.